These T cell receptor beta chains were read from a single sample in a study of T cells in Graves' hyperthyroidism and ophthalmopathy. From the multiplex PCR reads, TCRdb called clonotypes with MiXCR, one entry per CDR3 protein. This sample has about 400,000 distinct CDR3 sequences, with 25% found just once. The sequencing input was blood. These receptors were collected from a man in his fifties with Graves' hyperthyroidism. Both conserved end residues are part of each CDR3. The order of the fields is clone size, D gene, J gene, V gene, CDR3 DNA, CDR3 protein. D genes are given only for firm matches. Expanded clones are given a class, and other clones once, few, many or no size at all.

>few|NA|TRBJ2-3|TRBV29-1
TGCAGCGTTGATCACAGCACAGATACGCAGTATTTT
CSVDHSTDTQYF
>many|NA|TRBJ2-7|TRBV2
TGTGCCAGCAGTGAGCAGGGATTCTCGTACGAGCAGTACTTC
CASSEQGFSYEQYF
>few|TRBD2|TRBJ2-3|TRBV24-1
TGTGCCACCAGCGGGACTAGCGGGAGCTTAATCACAGATACGCAGTATTTT
CATSGTSGSLITDTQYF
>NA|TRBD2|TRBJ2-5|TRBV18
TGTGCCAGCTCACTTGGGACTAGCAGACAAGAGACCCAGTACTTC
CASSLGTSRQETQYF
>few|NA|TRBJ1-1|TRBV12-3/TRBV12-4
TGTGCCAGCAGTTTGGCCAGGTCTTCTATCGGGAGGATGAACACTGAAGCTTTCTTT
CASSLARSSIGRMNTEAFF
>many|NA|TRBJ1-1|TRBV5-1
TGCGCCAGCAGTAGGCCACCTGGGACTGAAGCTTTCTTT
CASSRPPGTEAFF
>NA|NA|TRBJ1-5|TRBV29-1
TGCAGCGTTGGGACTTCCCTATTTCAGCCCCAGCATTTT
CSVGTSLFQPQHF
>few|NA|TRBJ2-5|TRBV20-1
TGCAGTGCTAGAGTGTTCGGGGAGACCCAGTACTTC
CSARVFGETQYF
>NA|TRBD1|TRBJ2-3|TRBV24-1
TGTGCCACTCAGGGGGCAGGAGATACGCAGTATTTT
CATQGAGDTQYF
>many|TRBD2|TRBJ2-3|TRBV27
TGTGCCAGCAGTGAGGCTAGCGGGAACACAGATACGCAGTATTTT
CASSEASGNTDTQYF
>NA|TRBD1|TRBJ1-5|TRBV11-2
TGTGCCAGCAGCCAGAAAAGACAGGGGAGGAAAACGGGGAATCATAGCAATCAGCCCCAGCATTTT
CASSQKRQGRKTGNHSNQPQHF
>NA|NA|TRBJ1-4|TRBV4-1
TGCGCCAGTCATAACATAGGAACTAATGAAAAACTGTTTTTT
CASHNIGTNEKLFF
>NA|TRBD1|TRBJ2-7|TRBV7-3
TGTGCCAGCAGCCCCCCGACAGGGGTCCCCTACGAGCAGTACTTC
CASSPPTGVPYEQYF
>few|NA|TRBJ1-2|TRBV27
TGTGCCAGCAGTTTACGACGGAGCTATGGCTACACCTTC
CASSLRRSYGYTF
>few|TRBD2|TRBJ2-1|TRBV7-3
TGTGCCAGCAGCTCCAGACCTAGCGGGAGCGCACTCAATGAGCAGTTCTTC
CASSSRPSGSALNEQFF